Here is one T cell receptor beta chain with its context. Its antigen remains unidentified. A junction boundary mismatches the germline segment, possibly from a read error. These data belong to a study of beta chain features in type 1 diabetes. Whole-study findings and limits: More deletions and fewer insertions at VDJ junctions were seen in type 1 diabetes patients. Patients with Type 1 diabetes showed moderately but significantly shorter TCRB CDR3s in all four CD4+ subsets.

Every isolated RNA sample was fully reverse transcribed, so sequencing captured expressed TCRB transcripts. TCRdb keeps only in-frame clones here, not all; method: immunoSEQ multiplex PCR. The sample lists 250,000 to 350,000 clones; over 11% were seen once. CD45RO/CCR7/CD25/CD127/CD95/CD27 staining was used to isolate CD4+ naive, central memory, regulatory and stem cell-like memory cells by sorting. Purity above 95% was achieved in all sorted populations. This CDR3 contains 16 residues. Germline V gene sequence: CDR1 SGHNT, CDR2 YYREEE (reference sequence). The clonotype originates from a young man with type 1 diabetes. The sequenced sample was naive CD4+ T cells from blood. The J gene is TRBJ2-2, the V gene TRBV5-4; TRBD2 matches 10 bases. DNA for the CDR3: TGTGCCAGCAGTTTGGGGACTAGCGTGAACACCGGGGAGCTGTTTTTT. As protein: CASSLGTSVNTGELFF.